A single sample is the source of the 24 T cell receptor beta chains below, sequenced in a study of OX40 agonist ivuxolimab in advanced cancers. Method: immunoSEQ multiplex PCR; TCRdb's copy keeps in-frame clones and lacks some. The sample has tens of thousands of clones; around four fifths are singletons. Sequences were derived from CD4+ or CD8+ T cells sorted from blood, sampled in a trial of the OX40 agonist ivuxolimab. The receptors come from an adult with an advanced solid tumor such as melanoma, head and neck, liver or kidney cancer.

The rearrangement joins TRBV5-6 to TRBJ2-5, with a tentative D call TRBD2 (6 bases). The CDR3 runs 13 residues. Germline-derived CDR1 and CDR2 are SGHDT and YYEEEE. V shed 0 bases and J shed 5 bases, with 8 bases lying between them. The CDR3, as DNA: TGTGCCAGCAGCTTGGCAGGGAGGGAGACCCAGTACTTC. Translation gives CASSLAGRETQYF.

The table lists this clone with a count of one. This CDR3 is CASSGSGETQYF. The CDR3 coding sequence is TGTGCCAGCTCTGGGAGTGGTGAGACCCAGTACTTC. The chain couples TRBV18 to TRBJ2-5, with a possible D match to TRBD2 (5 bases). Trimming left V 6 bases short and J 5 bases short, with 10 bases between. CDR3 length: 12 residues. CDR1 and CDR2 from the germline V gene are KGHSH and LQKENI.

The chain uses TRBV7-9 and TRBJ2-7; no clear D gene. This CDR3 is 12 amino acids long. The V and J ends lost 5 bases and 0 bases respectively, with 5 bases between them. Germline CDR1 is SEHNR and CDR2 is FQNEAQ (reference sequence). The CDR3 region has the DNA TGTGCCAGCAGCGCCAGCTCCTACGAGCAGTACTTC. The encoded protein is CASSASSYEQYF.

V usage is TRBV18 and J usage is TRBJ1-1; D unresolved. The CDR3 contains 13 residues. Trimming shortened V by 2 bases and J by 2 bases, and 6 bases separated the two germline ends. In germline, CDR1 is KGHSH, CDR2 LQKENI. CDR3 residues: CASSPTENTEAFF. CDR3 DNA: TGTGCCAGCTCACCAACAGAAAACACTGAAGCTTTCTTT.

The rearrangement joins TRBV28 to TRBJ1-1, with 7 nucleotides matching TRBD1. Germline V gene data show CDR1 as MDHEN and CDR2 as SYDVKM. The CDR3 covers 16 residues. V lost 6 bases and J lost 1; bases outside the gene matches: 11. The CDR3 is CASRPWTGPPNTEAFF. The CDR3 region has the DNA TGTGCCAGCAGGCCCTGGACAGGCCCTCCGAACACTGAAGCTTTCTTT.

CDR3 amino acids: CATSRGMDGYTF. In DNA, the CDR3 is TGTGCCACCAGCAGAGGGATGGATGGCTACACCTTC. The rearrangement uses TRBV15 and TRBJ1-2; D not certain. CDR1 and CDR2 (germline): LNHNV, YYDKDF (reference sequence). Trimming took 1 base from V and 6 from J, leaving 6 bases between them. This CDR3 contains 12 residues.

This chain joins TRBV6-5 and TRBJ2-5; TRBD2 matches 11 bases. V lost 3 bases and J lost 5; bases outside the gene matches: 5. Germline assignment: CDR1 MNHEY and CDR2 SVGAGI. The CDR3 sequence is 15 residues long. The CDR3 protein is CASSYGVAGGETQYF. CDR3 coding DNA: TGTGCCAGCAGTTATGGGGTAGCGGGGGGGGAGACCCAGTACTTC.

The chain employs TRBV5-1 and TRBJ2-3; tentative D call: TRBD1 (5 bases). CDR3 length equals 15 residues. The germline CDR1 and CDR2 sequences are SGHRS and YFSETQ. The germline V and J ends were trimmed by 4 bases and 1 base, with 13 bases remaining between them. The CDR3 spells CASSPLGLGTDTQYF. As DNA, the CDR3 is TGCGCCAGCAGCCCTTTGGGGCTTGGCACAGATACGCAGTATTTT.

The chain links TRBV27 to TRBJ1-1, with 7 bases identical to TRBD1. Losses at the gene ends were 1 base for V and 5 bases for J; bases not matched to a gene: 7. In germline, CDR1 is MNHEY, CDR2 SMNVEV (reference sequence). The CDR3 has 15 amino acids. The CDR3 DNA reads TGTGCCAGCAGTTTATACAGGGGCCGCCTGACTGAAGCTTTCTTT. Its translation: CASSLYRGRLTEAFF.

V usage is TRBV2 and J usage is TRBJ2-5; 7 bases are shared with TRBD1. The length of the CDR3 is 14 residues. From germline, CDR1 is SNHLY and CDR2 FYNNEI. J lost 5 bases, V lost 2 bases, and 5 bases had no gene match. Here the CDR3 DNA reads TGTGCCAGCAGTGAACAAGGGGGCCCGGAGACCCAGTACTTC. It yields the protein CASSEQGGPETQYF.

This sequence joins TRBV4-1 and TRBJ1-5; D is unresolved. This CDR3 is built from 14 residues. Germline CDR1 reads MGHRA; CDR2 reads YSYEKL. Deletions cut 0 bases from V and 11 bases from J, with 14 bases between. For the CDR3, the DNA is TGCGCCAGCAGCCAAGATTTGAGTTATCTTACCCAGCATTTT. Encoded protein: CASSQDLSYLTQHF.

In DNA form, the CDR3 reads TGTGCCAGCAGCTTTGGTGACAGGTCAAATGAAAAACTGTTTTTT. Its protein is CASSFGDRSNEKLFF. The J gene is TRBJ1-4, the V gene TRBV11-2; perhaps TRBD1 as D (6 bases). In germline, CDR1 is SGHAT, CDR2 FQNNGV. The CDR3 contains 15 residues. Trimming pared 3 bases from V and 5 bases from J, leaving 13 bases between.

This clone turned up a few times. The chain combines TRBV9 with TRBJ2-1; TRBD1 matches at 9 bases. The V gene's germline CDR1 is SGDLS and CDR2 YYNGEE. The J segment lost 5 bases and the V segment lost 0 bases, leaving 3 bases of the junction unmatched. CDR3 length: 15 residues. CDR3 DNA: TGTGCCAGCAGCGTAGGGGACAGGGATGACAATGAGCAGTTCTTC. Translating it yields CASSVGDRDDNEQFF.

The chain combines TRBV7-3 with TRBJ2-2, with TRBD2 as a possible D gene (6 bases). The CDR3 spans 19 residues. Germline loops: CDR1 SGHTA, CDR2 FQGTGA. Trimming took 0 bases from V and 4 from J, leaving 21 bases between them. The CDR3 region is CASSLTPWGVFEGTGELFF. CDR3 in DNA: TGTGCCAGCAGCTTAACTCCCTGGGGGGTCTTCGAAGGCACCGGGGAGCTGTTTTTT.

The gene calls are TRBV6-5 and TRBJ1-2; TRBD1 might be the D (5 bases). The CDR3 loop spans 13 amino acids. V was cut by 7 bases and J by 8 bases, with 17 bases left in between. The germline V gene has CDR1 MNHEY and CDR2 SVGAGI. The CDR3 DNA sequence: TGTGCCAGCACCACGGGGGATTTCGGAGGCTACACCTTC. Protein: CASTTGDFGGYTF.

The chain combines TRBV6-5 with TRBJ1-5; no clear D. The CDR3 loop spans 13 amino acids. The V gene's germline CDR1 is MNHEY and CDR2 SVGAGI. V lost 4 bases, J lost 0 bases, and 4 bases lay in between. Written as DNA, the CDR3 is TGTGCCAGCAGTTCAAATAGCAATCAGCCCCAGCATTTT. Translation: CASSSNSNQPQHF.

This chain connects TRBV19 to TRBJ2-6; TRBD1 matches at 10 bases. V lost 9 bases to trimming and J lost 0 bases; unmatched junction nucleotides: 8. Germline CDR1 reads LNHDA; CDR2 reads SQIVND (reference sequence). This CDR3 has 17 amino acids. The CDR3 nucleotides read TGTGCCAGGAAGGGACAGGGGAACTACTCTGGGGCCAACGTCCTGACTTTC. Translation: CARKGQGNYSGANVLTF.

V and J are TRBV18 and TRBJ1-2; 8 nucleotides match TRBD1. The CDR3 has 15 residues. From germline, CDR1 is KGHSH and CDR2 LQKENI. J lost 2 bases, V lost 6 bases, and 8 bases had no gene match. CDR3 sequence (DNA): TGTGCCAGCTCCCCCGGACAGGGCGTCAACTATGGCTACACCTTC. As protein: CASSPGQGVNYGYTF. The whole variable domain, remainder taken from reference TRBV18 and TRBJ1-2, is NAGVMQNPRHLVRRRGQEARLRCSPMKGHSHVYWYRQLPEEGLKFMVYLQKENIIDESGMPKERFSAEFPKEGPSILRIQQVVRGDSAAYFCASSPGQGVNYGYTFGSGTRLTVV.

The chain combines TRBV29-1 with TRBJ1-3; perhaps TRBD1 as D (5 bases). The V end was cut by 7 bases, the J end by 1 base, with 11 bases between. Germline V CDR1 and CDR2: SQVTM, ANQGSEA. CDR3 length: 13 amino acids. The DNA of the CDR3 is TGCAGCGCCGGAGAGGGGTCTGGAAACACCATATATTTT. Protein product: CSAGEGSGNTIYF.

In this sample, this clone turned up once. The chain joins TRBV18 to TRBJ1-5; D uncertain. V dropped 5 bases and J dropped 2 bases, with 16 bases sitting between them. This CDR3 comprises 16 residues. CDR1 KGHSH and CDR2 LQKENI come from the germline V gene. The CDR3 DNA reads TGTGCCAGCTCATCTGCCCCCGTCCGGGGCAATCAGCCCCAGCATTTT. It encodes CASSSAPVRGNQPQHF.

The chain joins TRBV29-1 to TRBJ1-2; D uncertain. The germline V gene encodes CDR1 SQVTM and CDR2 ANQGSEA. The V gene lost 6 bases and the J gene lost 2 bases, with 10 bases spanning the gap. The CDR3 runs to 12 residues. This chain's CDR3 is CSVRGLNYGYTF. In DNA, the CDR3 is TGCAGCGTGCGGGGATTAAACTATGGCTACACCTTC.

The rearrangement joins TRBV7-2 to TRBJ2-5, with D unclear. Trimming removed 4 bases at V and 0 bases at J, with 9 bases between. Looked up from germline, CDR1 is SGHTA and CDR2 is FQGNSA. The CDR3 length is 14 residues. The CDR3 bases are TGTGCCAGCAGCTCCCGACACAACCAAGAGACCCAGTACTTC. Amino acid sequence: CASSSRHNQETQYF.

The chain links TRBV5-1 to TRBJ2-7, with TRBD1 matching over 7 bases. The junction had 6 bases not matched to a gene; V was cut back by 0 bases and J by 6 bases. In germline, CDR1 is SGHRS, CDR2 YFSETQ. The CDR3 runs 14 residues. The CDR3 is CASSLDYRGGEQYF. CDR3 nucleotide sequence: TGCGCCAGCAGCTTGGACTACAGGGGTGGCGAGCAGTACTTC.

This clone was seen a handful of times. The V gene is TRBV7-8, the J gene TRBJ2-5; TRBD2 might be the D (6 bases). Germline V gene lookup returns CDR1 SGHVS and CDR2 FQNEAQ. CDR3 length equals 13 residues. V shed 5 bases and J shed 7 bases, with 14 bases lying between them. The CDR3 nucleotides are TGTGCCAGCAGCCTTAGCGGACGGGGGACCCAGTACTTC. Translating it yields CASSLSGRGTQYF.